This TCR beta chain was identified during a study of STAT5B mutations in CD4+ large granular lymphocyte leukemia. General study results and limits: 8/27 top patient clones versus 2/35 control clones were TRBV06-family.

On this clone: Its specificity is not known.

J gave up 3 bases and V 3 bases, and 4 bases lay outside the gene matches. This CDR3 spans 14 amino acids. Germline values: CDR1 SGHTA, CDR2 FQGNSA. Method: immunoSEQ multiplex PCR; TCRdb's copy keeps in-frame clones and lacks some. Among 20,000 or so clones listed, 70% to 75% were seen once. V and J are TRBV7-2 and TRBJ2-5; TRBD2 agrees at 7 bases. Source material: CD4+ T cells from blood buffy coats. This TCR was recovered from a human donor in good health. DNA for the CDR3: TGTGCCAGCAGCTTGAAAGCGGGGAAAGAGACCCAGTACTTC. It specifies CASSLKAGKETQYF.